This entry lists 32 T cell receptor beta chains sequenced from one sample in a study of shared clonotypes between healthy human individuals. The repertoire was sequenced with immunoSEQ multiplex PCR; TCRdb's copy has only in-frame clones and lacks some. The sample holds millions of clones, more than 90% seen once. The sequenced sample consisted of naive CD4+ T cells sorted from blood. Subset denoted: CD45RA+ positively selected. The receptors were sampled from a man aged 18 to 30 in good health.

This chain joins TRBV2 and TRBJ2-6, with D possibly matching TRBD2 (6 bases). V gave up 6 bases and J gave up 1 base, with 10 bases separating them. This CDR3 region has 15 residues. Germline CDR1 reads SNHLY; CDR2 reads FYNNEI. In DNA, the CDR3 is TGTGCCAGCAGGAAGGAGGGTTCTGGGGCCAACGTCCTGACTTTC. Translating it yields CASRKEGSGANVLTF.

The V call is TRBV6-6, the J call TRBJ2-4; tentatively, D is TRBD1 or TRBD2 (5 bases each). V was trimmed by 7 bases and J by 7 bases, leaving 23 bases between them. Germline CDR1 reads MNHNY; CDR2 reads SVGAGI (reference sequence). The CDR3 is 16 residues long. The CDR3: CASTWDPLTRRNIQYF. In DNA, the CDR3 is TGTGCCAGCACCTGGGACCCCCTTACTCGGCGGAACATTCAGTACTTC.

The DNA for the CDR3 is TGCGCCAGCAGCCCGCCCCTAGGACAGGGCGAGACCCAGTACTTC. Its translation is CASSPPLGQGETQYF. The V call is TRBV5-1, the J call TRBJ2-5, with 8 bases identical to TRBD1. After removal of 4 bases from V and 5 bases from J, the junction contained 10 bases not matched to a gene. This CDR3 contains 15 residues. CDR1 is SGHRS and CDR2 is YFSETQ in the germline V gene.

This clone has just a few counts. Other DNA sequences in the same sample also yield this CDR3. V and J are TRBV18 and TRBJ1-1; D ambiguous. The CDR3 has 14 residues. Deletions cut 2 bases from V and 3 bases from J, with 10 bases between. Germline loops: CDR1 KGHSH, CDR2 LQKENI. The CDR3 nucleotides are TGTGCCAGCTCACCAGGCCAGGCCGACACTGAAGCTTTCTTT. Translation gives CASSPGQADTEAFF.

V and J are TRBV5-1 and TRBJ2-3, with D unclear. Germline CDR1 SGHRS, CDR2 YFSETQ. The CDR3 covers 13 residues. Between the trimmed V and J ends, which lost 1 base and 6 bases, there was a span of 9 bases. The CDR3 loop is CASSLSHEDTQYF. CDR3 nucleotides: TGCGCCAGCAGCTTGAGTCACGAGGATACGCAGTATTTT.

V is TRBV4-3 and J is TRBJ2-6; 11 bases match TRBD1. Trimming took 0 bases from V and 0 from J; bases not matched to a gene: 7. From germline, CDR1 is LGHNA and CDR2 YSLEER. This CDR3 region has 20 residues. The CDR3 sequence: CASSQDRGTGGSSGANVLTF. The CDR3 DNA reads TGCGCCAGCAGCCAAGATAGAGGGACAGGGGGAAGCTCTGGGGCCAACGTCCTGACTTTC.

This clone was seen once. Other DNA sequences from this sample encode an identical CDR3 as well. The J gene is TRBJ2-7, the V gene TRBV30; D remains unclear. Germline CDR1 is GTSNPN and CDR2 is SVGIG (reference sequence). This CDR3 comprises 11 residues. V was cut by 1 base and J by 5 bases, with 6 bases left in between. CDR3: CAWSGGNEQYF. The CDR3 DNA sequence: TGTGCCTGGAGTGGAGGTAACGAGCAGTACTTC.

This chain uses TRBV30 with TRBJ1-5, with D hard to call. The germline V and J ends were trimmed by 0 bases and 4 bases, with 10 bases remaining between them. The CDR3 runs 14 residues. Germline V CDR1 and CDR2: GTSNPN, SVGIG (reference sequence). CDR3 sequence: CAWSVAGFNQPQHF. In DNA form, the CDR3 reads TGTGCCTGGAGTGTAGCGGGATTTAATCAGCCCCAGCATTTT.

The gene calls are TRBV19 and TRBJ2-2; 13 bases line up with TRBD2. This CDR3 has 18 residues. The J segment lost 2 bases and the V segment lost 4 bases, leaving 7 bases of the junction unmatched. Per the germline V gene, CDR1 is LNHDA and CDR2 is SQIVND (reference sequence). The CDR3, as DNA: TGTGCCAGTAGTACCAGGACTAGCGGGGGCCCTAACACCGGGGAGCTGTTTTTT. This encodes CASSTRTSGGPNTGELFF.

The chain employs TRBV30 and TRBJ2-3, with 7 bases that match TRBD2. CDR3 length: 16 amino acids. V lost 0 bases, J lost 0 bases, and 6 bases stayed unmatched. Germline V gives CDR1 GTSNPN, CDR2 SVGIG (reference sequence). DNA for the CDR3: TGTGCCTGGAGTGTACAGTGGCGGGAGAGCACAGATACGCAGTATTTT. Protein product: CAWSVQWRESTDTQYF.

Here the CDR3 reads CASSYLGVSEKLFF. In nucleotides, the CDR3 is TGTGCCAGCAGCTATTTAGGGGTGTCTGAAAAACTGTTTTTT. The rearrangement links TRBV5-6 to TRBJ1-4; D possibly corresponds to TRBD1 (5 bases). This CDR3 spans 14 amino acids. Germline values: CDR1 SGHDT, CDR2 YYEEEE. Between the trimmed V and J ends, which lost 3 bases and 7 bases, there was a span of 13 bases.

This chain connects TRBV10-3 to TRBJ2-7; D gene unclear. Germline CDR1 and CDR2: ENHRY and SYGVKD. V lost 4 bases, J lost 0 bases, and 7 bases lay in between. The CDR3 loop spans 13 amino acids. CDR3 DNA: TGTGCCATCAGTGGAGCAAGCTCCTACGAGCAGTACTTC. Its translation is CAISGASSYEQYF.

The V call is TRBV5-1, the J call TRBJ2-3, with 8 positions matching TRBD2. CDR3 size: 16 residues. The V gene's germline CDR1 is SGHRS and CDR2 YFSETQ. Trimming took 4 bases from V and 0 from J; bases not matched to a gene: 7. CDR3 DNA: TGCGCCAGCAGCCGGACTAGCAGTAAAAGCACAGATACGCAGTATTTT. Amino acids: CASSRTSSKSTDTQYF.

The chain couples TRBV25-1 to TRBJ1-1; D call uncertain. CDR1 is MGHDK, CDR2 SYGVNS, per germline. The CDR3 has 13 residues. Trimming cost V 1 base and J 2 bases, with 5 bases left between them. The CDR3 region is CASSELLNTEAFF. The DNA for the CDR3 is TGTGCCAGCAGTGAATTATTAAACACTGAAGCTTTCTTT.

The rearrangement links TRBV11-3 to TRBJ2-3; 7 nucleotides line up with TRBD1. The CDR3 runs to 17 residues. V lost 6 bases and J lost 0; bases outside the gene matches: 12. Germline V gene data show CDR1 as SGHNT and CDR2 as YENEEA. The CDR3: CASSSGTERRSTDTQYF. The CDR3 coding sequence is TGTGCCAGCAGTTCCGGGACAGAAAGACGTAGCACAGATACGCAGTATTTT.

Turning to this clone: Other nucleotide sequences in the sample specify the same CDR3. The chain recombines TRBV2 with TRBJ2-3; 10 bases match TRBD2. Per germline, CDR1 SNHLY and CDR2 FYNNEI. Germline trimming cut 2 bases from V and 5 bases from J; bases unmatched to any gene: 4. This CDR3 spans 15 amino acids. CDR3 loop: CASSERAGGLDTQYF. CDR3 in DNA: TGTGCCAGCAGTGAACGAGCGGGAGGGTTAGATACGCAGTATTTT.

V and J are TRBV21-1 and TRBJ2-6; the table assigns TRBD2, which was not confirmed against the DNA. TRBV21-1 is marked as a pseudogene. The CDR3 length is 16 residues. The CDR3 loop is CASSNWGESGANVLTF. CDR3 DNA: TGTGCCAGCAGCAACTGGGGGGAGTCTGGGGCCAACGTCCTGACTTTC.

This clone was detected only a few times. The same CDR3 is also encoded by other DNA sequences in this sample. The chain recombines TRBV5-1 with TRBJ1-2, with D perhaps TRBD1 (5 bases). V was shortened by 0 bases and J by 3 bases, with 6 bases between the two germline ends. Per germline, CDR1 SGHRS and CDR2 YFSETQ. CDR3 length: 13 amino acids. The CDR3: CASSLGGDYGYTF. CDR3 nucleotides: TGCGCCAGCAGCTTGGGAGGGGACTATGGCTACACCTTC. Looking up the rest from reference TRBV5-1 and TRBJ1-2 gives the full variable domain: KAGVTQTPRYLIKTRGQQVTLSCSPISGHRSVSWYQQTPGQGLQFLFEYFSETQRNKGNFPGRFSGRQFSNSRSEMNVSTLELGDSALYLCASSLGGDYGYTFGSGTRLTVV.

The chain joins TRBV2 to TRBJ2-7; TRBD1 matches at 7 bases. This CDR3 contains 15 residues. Germline V lookup: CDR1 SNHLY, CDR2 FYNNEI. After removal of 4 bases from V and 1 base from J, the junction contained 7 bases not matched to a gene. The CDR3 nucleotides read TGTGCCAGCAGTGGATTCGACAGGGCGTCCTACGAGCAGTACTTC. This translates into CASSGFDRASYEQYF. The full variable domain, rest sourced from reference TRBV2 and TRBJ2-7, is EPEVTQTPSHQVTQMGQEVILRCVPISNHLYFYWYRQILGQKVEFLVSFYNNEISEKSEIFDDQFSVERPDGSNFTLKIRSTKLEDSAMYFCASSGFDRASYEQYFGPGTRLTVT.

The chain has TRBV19 and TRBJ1-5, with 7 bases that match TRBD1. V was pared by 7 bases and J by 4 bases, with 4 bases of the junction left unmatched. This CDR3 has 13 amino acids. CDR1 and CDR2 from the germline V gene are LNHDA and SQIVND (reference sequence). This CDR3 is CASNPDRNQPQHF. Written as DNA, the CDR3 is TGTGCCAGTAACCCGGACAGGAATCAGCCCCAGCATTTT.

On this clone itself: This specimen includes other DNA sequences encoding the same CDR3. The chain employs TRBV7-2 and TRBJ2-5; D perhaps matches TRBD2 (6 bases). This CDR3 has 14 residues. CDR1 and CDR2 (germline): SGHTA, FQGNSA. V was pared by 3 bases and J by 1 base, with 9 bases between. For the CDR3, the DNA is TGTGCCAGCAGCTTGCAGGGAGGCCAAGAGACCCAGTACTTC. Protein sequence: CASSLQGGQETQYF.

The gene calls are TRBV30 and TRBJ2-5; tentative D call: TRBD1 (5 bases). Germline V gene lookup returns CDR1 GTSNPN and CDR2 SVGIG (reference sequence). The CDR3 totals 14 residues. The V gene lost 0 bases and the J gene lost 2 bases, with 10 bases spanning the gap. CDR3 region: CAWSVSGQQETQYF. CDR3 nucleotides: TGTGCCTGGAGTGTGTCAGGGCAGCAAGAGACCCAGTACTTC.

The chain is built from TRBV19 and TRBJ2-7; D might be TRBD1 or TRBD2, each matching 5 bases. Per the germline V gene, CDR1 is LNHDA and CDR2 is SQIVND (reference sequence). Deletions cut 4 bases from V and 3 bases from J, with 13 bases between. The CDR3 has 14 amino acids. CDR3 amino acids: CASSTGTGYYEQYF. CDR3 coding DNA: TGTGCCAGTAGTACCGGGACGGGTTACTACGAGCAGTACTTC.

A word on this clone: Other nucleotide sequences from this sample produce the same CDR3. The chain combines TRBV6-6 with TRBJ2-5; D remains unclear. This CDR3 spans 14 amino acids. Germline assignment: CDR1 MNHNY and CDR2 SVGAGI (reference sequence). Trimming removed 6 bases from V and 2 bases from J, with 13 bases in between. The CDR3 sequence: CASSRSGGQETQYF. The DNA for the CDR3 is TGTGCCAGCAGCCGCTCGGGTGGGCAAGAGACCCAGTACTTC.

J is TRBJ2-3 and V is TRBV27; maybe TRBD2 (6 bases). This CDR3 contains 15 residues. V was clipped by 3 bases and J by 4 bases, with 14 bases between them. CDR1 and CDR2 (germline): MNHEY, SMNVEV (reference sequence). CDR3 region: CASSLAGSFADTQYF. The CDR3 DNA follows: TGTGCCAGCAGTTTGGCCGGGAGCTTTGCAGATACGCAGTATTTT.

The V gene is TRBV5-1, the J gene TRBJ2-1, with TRBD2 matching over 11 bases. The length of the CDR3 is 16 residues. The ends lost 4 bases at V and 12 bases at J; junction bases unmatched: 15. Per germline, CDR1 SGHRS and CDR2 YFSETQ. CDR3 loop: CASSSRLAGTLGGQFF. The CDR3 region has the DNA TGCGCCAGCAGCAGCCGACTAGCGGGAACCCTTGGGGGGCAGTTCTTC. Combining the CDR3 with reference TRBV5-1 and TRBJ2-1 gives the whole variable domain KAGVTQTPRYLIKTRGQQVTLSCSPISGHRSVSWYQQTPGQGLQFLFEYFSETQRNKGNFPGRFSGRQFSNSRSEMNVSTLELGDSALYLCASSSRLAGTLGGQFFGPGTRLTVL.

The V call is TRBV9, the J call TRBJ1-3; D is uncertain. The V and J ends lost 2 bases and 4 bases respectively, with 7 bases between them. The CDR3 length is 13 residues. Germline V gene lookup returns CDR1 SGDLS and CDR2 YYNGEE. The DNA of the CDR3 is TGTGCCAGCAGCGTTCGAGCAGGAAACACCATATATTTT. Translated, it gives CASSVRAGNTIYF.

This chain uses TRBV7-9 with TRBJ2-5; TRBD2 aligns across 9 bases. The J segment lost 8 bases and the V segment lost 1 base, leaving 8 bases of the junction unmatched. The CDR3 totals 15 residues. Germline-derived CDR1 and CDR2 are SEHNR and FQNEAQ (reference sequence). The CDR3 protein is CASSLDGGGAITQYF. In DNA, the CDR3 is TGTGCCAGCAGCTTAGATGGCGGGGGGGCGATAACCCAGTACTTC.

The rearrangement uses TRBV5-1 and TRBJ1-2; 10 bases fit TRBD1. This CDR3 contains 14 residues. With 5 bases clipped from V and 7 bases from J, the junction kept 8 bases outside the gene matches. The V gene's germline CDR1 is SGHRS and CDR2 YFSETQ. The CDR3 here is CASSTPGTGVGYTF. CDR3 nucleotide sequence: TGCGCCAGCAGTACCCCCGGGACAGGGGTTGGCTACACCTTC.

The chain's CDR3 is CASSASPWGTQYF. The CDR3 coding sequence is TGTGCCAGCAGCGCAAGTCCTTGGGGGACCCAGTACTTC. The rearrangement uses TRBV11-2 and TRBJ2-5; D remains ambiguous. The germline V gene encodes CDR1 SGHAT and CDR2 FQNNGV. V was shortened by 5 bases and J by 7 bases, with 14 bases between the two germline ends. The CDR3 has 13 amino acids.

This clone was recorded once. The chain links TRBV4-1 to TRBJ2-3; D may be TRBD1 (6 bases). Germline CDR1 MGHRA, CDR2 YSYEKL. V gave up 4 bases and J gave up 2 bases, with 10 bases separating them. The CDR3 is made up of 14 amino acids. CDR3 nucleotides: TGCGCCAGCAGCCCTGGACAGAACACAGATACGCAGTATTTT. Its protein is CASSPGQNTDTQYF.

The chain carries TRBV5-1 and TRBJ1-3, with D perhaps TRBD1 (5 bases). Trimming removed 0 bases at V and 4 bases at J, with 14 bases between. The CDR3 covers 16 residues. Germline CDR1 is SGHRS and CDR2 is YFSETQ. The CDR3 protein is CASSLAGGVAGNTIYF. As DNA, the CDR3 is TGCGCCAGCAGCTTGGCCGGAGGGGTGGCCGGAAACACCATATATTTT.